Listed below are T cell receptor beta chains from one sample, sequenced in a study of technical replicates of blood from a few donors. Clones were read by immunoSEQ multiplex PCR, and TCRdb kept only the in-frame ones, dropping some. The table lists around 85,000 clones, approximately 94% of them singletons. Sequencing was carried out using T cells isolated from PBMCs. Every receptor here comes from a human donor in good health. CDR3s include the opening cysteine and the closing phenylalanine or tryptophan. D genes are given only for firm matches. The size of a clone is reported for some rows only, either as once, few or many, or as a class for expanded clones.

CDR3aa	CDR3nt	abundance	v_gene	j_gene	d_gene
CASSLSAGTSLEAFF	TGCGCCAGCAGCTTGTCCGCAGGGACTAGTCTTGAAGCTTTCTTT	.	TRBV5-1	TRBJ1-1	.
CASSPPGAGLNTEAFF	TGTGCCAGCTCACCACCGGGGGCAGGCCTGAACACTGAAGCTTTCTTT	.	TRBV18	TRBJ1-1	.
CASSSSSVPTYEQYF	TGTGCCAGCAGTTCTTCTAGTGTACCTACCTACGAGCAGTACTTC	.	TRBV6-5	TRBJ2-7	.
CASSLVGSGVLVDTQYF	TGTGCCAGCAGCTTGGTGGGTAGCGGGGTCCTCGTGGATACGCAGTATTTT	.	TRBV5-6	TRBJ2-3	TRBD2
CASSLGPDEQFF	TGTGCCAGCAGCCTCGGTCCCGATGAGCAGTTCTTC	once	TRBV2	TRBJ2-1	.
CASSYSSGGAYEQYF	TGTGCCAGCAGTTACTCTAGCGGGGGGGCCTACGAGCAGTACTTC	.	TRBV6-5	TRBJ2-7	TRBD2
CASSLEDTPYEQYF	TGCGCCAGCAGCTTGGAGGACACCCCCTACGAGCAGTACTTC	.	TRBV5-1	TRBJ2-7	.
CASSPAGTGDTGELFF	TGTGCCAGCAGTCCAGCCGGGACAGGGGACACCGGGGAGCTGTTTTTT	.	TRBV28	TRBJ2-2	TRBD1
CASSQGAGSTEAFF	TGCGCCAGCAGCCAAGGCGCGGGGAGCACTGAAGCTTTCTTT	.	TRBV4-1	TRBJ1-1	.
CASSLVGSGELFF	TGTGCCAGCAGCTTAGTCGGGAGCGGGGAGCTGTTTTTT	.	TRBV7-7	TRBJ2-2	.
CASSQLGSYEQYF	TGCGCCAGCAGCCAACTAGGCTCCTACGAGCAGTACTTC	.	TRBV5-1	TRBJ2-7	.
CASSSGTGSNQPQHF	TGCGCCAGCAGCTCCGGGACAGGATCCAATCAGCCCCAGCATTTT	.	TRBV5-1	TRBJ1-5	TRBD1
CASSWKQGGSGEQFF	TGCGCCAGCAGCTGGAAACAGGGCGGGAGTGGTGAGCAGTTCTTC	.	TRBV5-1	TRBJ2-1	.
CASALPGLGLNTQYF	TGTGCCAGCGCCCTCCCGGGACTCGGCTTAAATACGCAGTATTTT	.	TRBV27	TRBJ2-3	.
CASSESGTYEQYF	TGTGCCAGCAGTGAATCAGGAACCTACGAGCAGTACTTC	.	TRBV25-1	TRBJ2-7	.
CASSPTTAGVFYEQYF	TGTGCCAGCAGCCCCACGACAGCGGGAGTCTTCTACGAGCAGTACTTC	.	TRBV9	TRBJ2-7	TRBD2
CASSPYGDEQFF	TGTGCCAGCAGCCCCTACGGGGATGAGCAGTTCTTC	.	TRBV7-9	TRBJ2-1	.
CASSVGGSLSYNEQFF	TGTGCCAGCAGCGTTGGGGGGTCCCTCTCCTACAATGAGCAGTTCTTC	once	TRBV9	TRBJ2-1	.
CASSQVQELTGKNTEAFF	TGCGCCAGCAGCCAAGTTCAAGAACTGACAGGGAAGAACACTGAAGCTTTCTTT	.	TRBV4-1	TRBJ1-1	TRBD1
CASSFGGTEAFF	TGCGCCAGCAGCTTCGGGGGAACTGAAGCTTTCTTT	.	TRBV5-1	TRBJ1-1	.
CASNHKGASYEQYF	TGTGCCAGCAACCATAAGGGGGCTTCCTACGAGCAGTACTTC	.	TRBV2	TRBJ2-7	TRBD1
CSVLSPTEAFF	TGCAGCGTTCTCAGTCCGACTGAAGCTTTCTTT	.	TRBV29-1	TRBJ1-1	.
CASSSGGDQPQHF	TGCGCCAGCAGTTCAGGGGGAGATCAGCCCCAGCATTTT	.	TRBV10-2	TRBJ1-5	TRBD1
CASRTLQGRASQYF	TGTGCCAGCAGGACCCTACAGGGAAGGGCCTCGCAGTATTTT	.	TRBV6-1	TRBJ2-3	.
CASRTSGRIETQYF	TGTGCCAGCAGAACTAGCGGGAGAATAGAGACCCAGTACTTC	.	TRBV28	TRBJ2-5	TRBD2
CASSFIGQGNSPLHF	TGTGCCAGCAGCTTTATAGGACAGGGGAATTCACCCCTCCACTTT	once	TRBV7-9	TRBJ1-6	TRBD1
CASSKDTAEKLFF	TGTGCCAGCAGCAAAGACACAGCTGAAAAACTGTTTTTT	.	TRBV5-4	TRBJ1-4	.
CASRPSPGRVWTQYF	TGTGCCAGCAGGCCATCACCCGGGAGAGTTTGGACGCAGTATTTT	.	TRBV28	TRBJ2-3	.
CASSNTRTYSNTGELFF	TGTGCCAGCAGTAACACCCGGACTTACTCGAACACCGGGGAGCTGTTTTTT	once	TRBV5-5	TRBJ2-2	.
CASSLGGNYGYTF	TGTGCCAGCAGCTTAGGGGGCAACTATGGCTACACCTTC	.	TRBV7-6	TRBJ1-2	.
CASSPTGGEVGQPQHF	TGCGCCAGCAGCCCGACAGGGGGCGAAGTCGGGCAGCCCCAGCATTTT	.	TRBV5-1	TRBJ1-5	TRBD1
CASRRGTTEAFF	TGTGCCAGCAGGCGGGGGACCACTGAAGCTTTCTTT	.	TRBV28	TRBJ1-1	.
CASSWEGTEAFF	TGCGCCAGCAGCTGGGAGGGCACTGAAGCTTTCTTT	once	TRBV5-1	TRBJ1-1	.
CASSLTGWVTEAFF	TGTGCCAGCAGCTTGACAGGGTGGGTCACTGAAGCTTTCTTT	.	TRBV7-9	TRBJ1-1	TRBD1
CASSEDRANVLTF	TGCGCCAGCAGTGAAGACAGGGCTAACGTCCTGACTTTC	.	TRBV10-1	TRBJ2-6	TRBD1
CASSPGDLDGYTF	TGTGCCAGCAGCCCGGGGGATCTGGATGGCTACACCTTC	.	TRBV7-9	TRBJ1-2	.
CSARGQGELFF	TGCAGTGCTAGGGGGCAAGGGGAGCTGTTTTTT	.	TRBV20-1	TRBJ2-2	.
CASVSGTSGGIDHPDTQYF	TGTGCCAGCGTCTCCGGGACTAGCGGGGGAATTGATCATCCAGATACGCAGTATTTT	once	TRBV7-9	TRBJ2-3	TRBD2
CASSQTGTPYEQYF	TGTGCCAGCAGCCAAACAGGGACCCCCTACGAGCAGTACTTC	.	TRBV11-1	TRBJ2-7	.
CASSSATTGKDTEAFF	TGTGCCAGCAGCTCGGCCACGACAGGGAAGGACACTGAAGCTTTCTTT	.	TRBV11-3	TRBJ1-1	TRBD1
CARKNLGGVGLAKNIQYF	TGCGCCAGAAAAAACCTGGGCGGGGTGGGACTAGCCAAAAACATTCAGTACTTC	.	TRBV23-1	TRBJ2-4	.
CASSEMQGRNTEAFF	TGCGCCAGCAGTGAGATGCAGGGTAGGAACACTGAAGCTTTCTTT	.	TRBV10-2	TRBJ1-1	.
CASSPWRGQDSYEQYF	TGTGCCAGCAGCCCCTGGAGAGGACAAGATTCCTACGAGCAGTACTTC	.	TRBV5-4	TRBJ2-7	.
CASSIGGQPQHF	TGTGCCAGTAGTATCGGGGGTCAGCCCCAGCATTTT	.	TRBV19	TRBJ1-5	.
CASRVTQGSYQPQHF	TGTGCCAGCAGGGTTACTCAGGGTTCCTATCAGCCCCAGCATTTT	.	TRBV28	TRBJ1-5	.
CATSRDRGGGNTIYF	TGTGCCACCAGCAGAGATCGCGGGGGTGGAAACACCATATATTTT	.	TRBV15	TRBJ1-3	.
CASSSLERYEQYF	TGTGCCAGCAGTTCCCTTGAGAGGTACGAGCAGTACTTC	.	TRBV27	TRBJ2-7	.
CASSGLAGGYGQYF	TGTGCCAGCAGCGGACTAGCGGGAGGTTACGGGCAGTATTTT	once	TRBV25-1	TRBJ2-3	TRBD2
CASSRARGGGAQHF	TGCGCCAGCAGCCGCGCGCGGGGCGGAGGAGCCCAGCATTTT	.	TRBV4-1	TRBJ1-5	.